The rows below give T cell receptor beta chains drawn from one sample of a study of identical twins. TCRdb analysed the 5' RACE reads with MiXCR anew, one entry per CDR3 protein. The data show approximately 500,000 distinct CDR3 sequences, approximately 14% seen once. These data also formed part of another study, on yellow fever vaccine responses in identical twins.

The sample taken for sequencing was CD4+ T cells sorted from blood. All receptors derive from a woman aged 18-29 years in good health. The CDR3 runs from the conserved cysteine through the conserved F or W. A D gene is named only where the DNA matches it firmly. The size entry is marked missing in some rows and otherwise reads once, few, many or a size class.

size,J,D,V,DNA,CDR3
many,TRBJ2-3,TRBD2,TRBV5-1,TGCGCCAGCAGCCTAACCGGGACTAGCGGGAGCTCGCAGTATTTT,CASSLTGTSGSSQYF
NA,TRBJ1-2,NA,TRBV12-3/TRBV12-4,TGTGCCAGCAGGAGGGCCCAGGATGGCTACACCTTC,CASRRAQDGYTF
few,TRBJ2-5,NA,TRBV6-6,TGTGCCACGGCCCCTCGGGCCCAAGAGACCCAGTACTTC,CATAPRAQETQYF
NA,TRBJ2-5,NA,TRBV6-5,TGTGCCAGCAGCTACGGGGGATGGGGAGAGACCCAGTACTTC,CASSYGGWGETQYF
few,TRBJ2-1,NA,TRBV25-1,TGTGCCAGCAGTTCGACAGCCCCCAATGAGCAGTTCTTC,CASSSTAPNEQFF
few,TRBJ1-6,NA,TRBV4-1,TGCGCCAGCAGCCAAGCGGGTCAGTCTAATTCACCCCTCCACTTT,CASSQAGQSNSPLHF
NA,TRBJ2-3,NA,TRBV12-3/TRBV12-4,TGTGCCAGCAGTTTTCTTCTCGTCACAGATACGCAGTATTTT,CASSFLLVTDTQYF
few,TRBJ2-3,TRBD2,TRBV11-2,TGTGCCAGCAGCTACAATAGCGGGGGGGCCGGAGATACGCAGTATTTT,CASSYNSGGAGDTQYF
NA,TRBJ2-1,NA,TRBV19,TGTGCCAGTAGTATGGCGCGGGGAACCTACAATGAGCAGTTCTTC,CASSMARGTYNEQFF
NA,TRBJ1-1,NA,TRBV7-6,TGTGCCAGCAGCTTAAGAGGGGGATCTATGAACACTGAAGCTTTCTTT,CASSLRGGSMNTEAFF
NA,TRBJ2-3,TRBD2,TRBV11-2,TGTGCCAGCAGCTACCGGGGGGGGCTCGATACGCAGTATTTT,CASSYRGGLDTQYF
few,TRBJ2-5,TRBD1,TRBV11-2,TGTGCCAGCAGCTCGGACAGGCAAGAGACCCAGTACTTC,CASSSDRQETQYF
NA,TRBJ2-3,TRBD2,TRBV6-5,TGTGCCAGCAGTTCTATAGCGGGGGCAAAGGATACGCAGTATTTT,CASSSIAGAKDTQYF
NA,TRBJ1-1,TRBD1,TRBV25-1,TGTGCCAGCAGTTCCCCTGGGGCAGGGGGCACTGAAGCTTTCTTT,CASSSPGAGGTEAFF
few,TRBJ2-1,TRBD1,TRBV28,TGTGCCAGCAGTTTATTCCAGACAGGGGGCGCATCCTACAATGAGCAGTTCTTC,CASSLFQTGGASYNEQFF
few,TRBJ2-1,TRBD2,TRBV3-1,TGTGCCAGCAGCCTAGGAGGAACTAGCGGGAGGAGGTTTGAGCAGTTCTTC,CASSLGGTSGRRFEQFF
many,TRBJ2-3,NA,TRBV20-1,TGCAGTGCTGTCAGAGGCCCCCCAGATACGCAGTATTTT,CSAVRGPPDTQYF
many,TRBJ1-2,NA,TRBV12-3/TRBV12-4,TGTGCCAGCAGTTTAGGACCCGGGGAGGGCTATGGCTACACCTTC,CASSLGPGEGYGYTF
NA,TRBJ2-4,TRBD1,TRBV29-1,TGCAGCGTTGAACAGGACAGGGTGGAAAACATTCAGTACTTC,CSVEQDRVENIQYF
NA,TRBJ2-3,TRBD2,TRBV20-1,TGCAGTGCTAGGCGACTAGCGGGGAGCACAGATACGCAGTATTTT,CSARRLAGSTDTQYF
few,TRBJ2-1,NA,TRBV5-1,TGCGCCAGCAGCTTACCGGGGGCGGGCAATGAGCAGTTCTTC,CASSLPGAGNEQFF
NA,TRBJ2-1,TRBD2,TRBV2,TGTGCCAGCACCCGACTAGCGGGTTCCTACAATGAGCAGTTCTTC,CASTRLAGSYNEQFF
few,TRBJ2-1,NA,TRBV12-3/TRBV12-4,TGTGCCAGCAGTCTTCAGGGGATGGTCAATGAGCAGTTCTTC,CASSLQGMVNEQFF
few,TRBJ2-1,NA,TRBV10-3,TGTGCCATCAGTGGCCGTGGGGCCTCTTCAGATGAGCAGTTCTTC,CAISGRGASSDEQFF
NA,TRBJ2-3,TRBD2,TRBV24-1,TGTGCCACCAGTGCCGGAGGAGCGGGAGGAACAGATACGCAGTATTTT,CATSAGGAGGTDTQYF
NA,TRBJ2-2,NA,TRBV28,TGTGCCAGCAGTTTATTAGGATCGGGCACCGGGGAGCTGTTTTTT,CASSLLGSGTGELFF